This passage covers 15 T cell receptor beta chains from one sample sequenced in a study of T cells in women clearing cervical HPV infection. Sequencing was performed with immunoSEQ multiplex PCR; in TCRdb, only in-frame clones are kept and a portion is missing. Its listing shows under 45,000 clones. The sample consisted of blood buffy coat. The receptors stem from a woman aged 18 to 75 with a cervical HPV16 infection that either progressed to CIN3+ or cleared (not recorded which).

About this clone itself: The read comes to an end 3 residues before the CDR3 does, leaving the germline J gene to fill in the end. V and J are TRBV2 and TRBJ2-2; 10 nucleotides match TRBD1. CDR1 SNHLY and CDR2 FYNNEI come from the germline V gene. V dropped 4 bases and J dropped 7; count of bases not matched to a gene: 3. CDR3 length: 14 amino acids. The sequenced part of the CDR3 DNA is TGTGCCAGCAGTGGACAGGGGGCTTTCGGGGAG. Translated, it gives CASSGQGAFGE. The CDR3 reads in full as CASSGQGAFGELFF.

As to this clone: The read gets to within 3 residues of the CDR3 end, and the germline J gene fills in the rest. The chain recombines TRBV20-1 with TRBJ2-7; 8 bases agree with TRBD2. From germline, CDR1 is DFQATT and CDR2 SNEGSKA (reference sequence). The ends lost 6 bases at V and 2 bases at J; junction bases unmatched: 6. The CDR3 is 13 residues long. The covered CDR3 bases are TGCAGTGCCACTAGCGGTGCTACCTACGAG. As protein: CSATSGATYE. The full CDR3 sequence reads CSATSGATYEQYF.

With regard to this clone: The read comes to an end 3 residues before the CDR3 does, leaving the germline J gene to fill in the end. V usage is TRBV6-4 and J usage is TRBJ1-1; no clear D gene. Trimming shortened V by 4 bases and J by 3 bases, and 9 bases separated the two germline ends. From germline, CDR1 is MRHNA and CDR2 SNTAGT. The CDR3 contains 13 residues. The DNA read from the CDR3 is TGTGCCAGCAGTGCCGAAGGTTACACTGAA. This gives the protein CASSAEGYTE. The full CDR3 sequence reads CASSAEGYTEAFF.

A remark on this clone: The read terminates 3 residues ahead of where the CDR3 ends, so the germline J gene completes it. This chain links TRBV6-4 with TRBJ2-2, with D maybe TRBD1 (6 bases). Germline CDR1 MRHNA, CDR2 SNTAGT. Trimming took 2 bases from V and 6 from J, leaving 10 bases between them. The CDR3 totals 14 residues. The covered CDR3 bases are TGTGCCAGCAGTGACCCGACAGGTGCCGGGGAG. Protein product: CASSDPTGAGE. The whole CDR3 protein reads CASSDPTGAGELFF.

About this clone: The CDR3 end lies 3 residues beyond the end of the read and is filled in from the germline J gene. V gene TRBV7-3 combines with J gene TRBJ2-1; 7 nucleotides line up with TRBD1. The CDR3 covers 16 residues. The V segment lost 1 base and the J segment 1 base; nucleotides outside the gene matches: 4. Germline loops: CDR1 SGHTA, CDR2 FQGTGA. The sequenced CDR3 bases are TGTGCCAGCAGCTTAAGCCGGACAGGATCCTACAATGAG. It codes for CASSLSRTGSYNE. The full CDR3 sequence reads CASSLSRTGSYNEQFF.

In the case of this clone: The read ends 3 residues before the CDR3 terminus; that terminus is restored from the germline J gene. The genes are TRBV7-2 and TRBJ2-7, with 8 bases aligning to TRBD2. CDR1 and CDR2 (germline): SGHTA, FQGNSA. The CDR3 loop spans 15 amino acids. The V segment lost 6 bases and the J segment 1 base; nucleotides outside the gene matches: 8. CDR3 sequence reads: CASSLDGLASYEQYF. The DNA read from the CDR3 is TGTGCCAGCAGTCTCGATGGACTAGCATCCTACGAG.

In the case of this clone: The CDR3 end falls 3 residues outside the read, so it is completed with the germline J gene. J is TRBJ2-3 and V is TRBV6-2 or TRBV6-3; perhaps TRBD1 as D (6 bases). This CDR3 has 15 amino acids. Trimming removed 6 bases at V and 0 bases at J, with 13 bases between. Germline loops: CDR1 MNHEY, CDR2 SVGEGT. The CDR3 spells CASRGQIRSTDTQYF. The sequenced part of the CDR3 DNA is TGTGCCAGCAGGGGACAAATTAGAAGCACAGATACG.

Notes on this clone: The CDR3 end lies 3 residues beyond the end of the read and is filled in from the germline J gene. The chain employs TRBV6-4 and TRBJ1-4; a possible D gene is TRBD1 (5 bases). Germline-derived CDR1 and CDR2 are MRHNA and SNTAGT. Trimming left V 0 bases short and J 10 bases short, with 6 bases between. The CDR3 sequence is 12 residues long. The CDR3 sequence is CASSDSQGKLFF. The DNA read from the CDR3 is TGTGCCAGCAGTGACTCTCAGGGAAAA.

In regard to this clone: Read data end 3 residues before the CDR3 end; the end is taken from the germline J gene. The V and J genes are TRBV20-1 and TRBJ1-6; no firm D call. The CDR3 length is 14 residues. The V and J ends lost 1 base and 4 bases respectively, with 8 bases between them. Germline V CDR1 and CDR2: DFQATT, SNEGSKA (reference sequence). Here the CDR3 reads CSARGGGYNSPLHF. The DNA read from the CDR3 is TGCAGTGCTAGAGGTGGAGGGTATAATTCACCC.

A note on this clone: The read ends 3 residues before the CDR3 terminus; that terminus is restored from the germline J gene. V is TRBV7-6 and J is TRBJ1-1; 12 bases align to TRBD1. This CDR3 is built from 16 residues. V lost 5 bases and J lost 1; bases outside the gene matches: 5. The germline V gene encodes CDR1 SGHVS and CDR2 FNYEAQ. The CDR3 reads CASSLGTGGANTEAFF. CDR3 DNA, as far as it was read: TGTGCCAGCAGCCTCGGGACAGGGGGCGCGAACACTGAA.

Details on this clone: The missing CDR3 end, 3 residues past where the read stops, is filled in from the germline J gene. This chain connects TRBV20-1 to TRBJ1-2; 10 nucleotides align to TRBD1. Germline CDR1 reads DFQATT; CDR2 reads SNEGSKA (reference sequence). V shed 0 bases, J shed 7 bases, and the junction held 8 bases outside the gene matches. The CDR3 length is 15 residues. Partial CDR3 DNA: TGCAGTGCTAGAGATAAGTGGACAGGGGGAAGTGGC. Translation gives CSARDKWTGGSG. The full-length CDR3 reads as CSARDKWTGGSGYTF.

Concerning this clone itself: The read ends 3 residues before the CDR3 terminus; that terminus is restored from the germline J gene. The chain is built from TRBV10-3 and TRBJ1-1; D unresolved. Per germline, CDR1 ENHRY and CDR2 SYGVKD. CDR3 length equals 15 residues. Trimming cost V 4 bases and J 0 bases, with 12 bases left between them. Here the CDR3 reads CAISGQQTLNTEAFF. The sequenced CDR3 bases are TGTGCCATCAGTGGGCAACAGACCTTGAACACTGAA.

Notes on this clone: The observed sequence ends 3 residues before the CDR3 terminus, with the missing tail filled in from the germline J gene. V gene TRBV7-2 combines with J gene TRBJ2-1; 8 nucleotides line up with TRBD2. After removal of 5 bases from V and 2 bases from J, the junction contained 5 bases not matched to a gene. The CDR3 is 15 residues long. Per the germline V gene, CDR1 is SGHTA and CDR2 is FQGNSA. CDR3 bases read: TGTGCCAGCAGCGCAAGCGGGAGTGCCTACAATGAG. Encoded protein: CASSASGSAYNE. The whole CDR3 is CASSASGSAYNEQFF.

Remarks on this clone: From the germline J gene comes the end of the CDR3, since the read stops 3 residues before it. The chain couples TRBV28 to TRBJ2-7; D unclear. The CDR3 has 14 residues. CDR1 and CDR2 (germline): MDHEN, SYDVKM. With 2 bases removed from V and 0 bases from J, the gap between germline ends came to 8 bases. The covered CDR3 bases are TGTGCCAGCAGTTTAGTGAGCGTCTCCTACGAG. It encodes CASSLVSVSYE. In full, the CDR3 is CASSLVSVSYEQYF.

To note about this clone: From the germline J gene comes the end of the CDR3, since the read stops 3 residues before it. This rearrangement joins TRBV2 to TRBJ2-3; the match to TRBD2 covers 8 bases. V shed 7 bases, J shed 4 bases, and the junction held 10 bases outside the gene matches. The CDR3 is 15 residues long. Germline CDR1 SNHLY, CDR2 FYNNEI. The part of the CDR3 DNA that was read is TGTGCCAGCATCGGGGTTAGCGGGGAATCAGATACG. Amino acid sequence: CASIGVSGESDT. The whole CDR3 reads CASIGVSGESDTQYF.